The 9 T cell receptor beta chains listed next were all sequenced from one sample in a study of brain T cells in children with intractable seizures. Specified time point: blood from clinic visit 5 months post-surgery; TSC patient then seizure free. Profiling relied on immunoSEQ multiplex PCR, and the TCRdb table lists in-frame clones only, not all of them. This table holds approximately 330,000 clones, approximately 93% found once. This specimen was peripheral blood, taken approximately 5 months after surgery. These receptors were collected from a boy younger than two with tuberous sclerosis and intractable seizures.

This clone was detected a few times. The chain has TRBV25-1 and TRBJ1-1; no clear D gene. The CDR3 spans 13 residues. V lost 3 bases to trimming and J lost 0 bases, with 5 bases between them. The V gene's germline CDR1 is MGHDK and CDR2 SYGVNS. The CDR3: CASSDGMNTEAFF. The CDR3 DNA is TGTGCCAGCAGTGACGGGATGAACACTGAAGCTTTCTTT.

The chain links TRBV19 to TRBJ2-1; D unclear. Germline V gene sequence: CDR1 LNHDA, CDR2 SQIVND (reference sequence). CDR3 length: 18 amino acids. Trimming took 1 base from V and 0 from J, leaving 16 bases between them. The CDR3 is CASSIVARRKSSYNEQFF. The CDR3 nucleotides are TGTGCCAGTAGTATAGTCGCTCGGCGGAAGAGCTCCTACAATGAGCAGTTCTTC. Full variable domain (outside the CDR3, taken from reference TRBV19 and TRBJ2-1): DGGITQSPKYLFRKEGQNVTLSCEQNLNHDAMYWYRQDPGQGLRLIYYSQIVNDFQKGDIAEGYSVSREKKESFPLTVTSAQKNPTAFYLCASSIVARRKSSYNEQFFGPGTRLTVL.

V and J are TRBV6-2 or TRBV6-3 and TRBJ2-7; D is uncertain. Looked up from germline, CDR1 is MNHEY and CDR2 is SVGEGT. The CDR3 is made up of 12 amino acids. V was trimmed by 0 bases and J by 6 bases, leaving 6 bases between them. CDR3 sequence reads: CASSYSAAEQYF. The CDR3 nucleotides are TGTGCCAGCAGTTACTCGGCCGCCGAGCAGTACTTC.

This chain links TRBV7-3 with TRBJ1-6, with D tentatively TRBD1 (5 bases). Germline assignment: CDR1 SGHTA and CDR2 FQGTGA. The CDR3 length is 15 residues. Trimming pared 3 bases from V and 9 bases from J, leaving 15 bases between. CDR3 protein: CASSLHPGSSSPLHF. DNA of the CDR3: TGTGCCAGCAGCTTGCATCCAGGGTCAAGTTCACCCCTCCACTTT.

This clone was seen once. Other DNA variants within this sample encode the same CDR3. This rearrangement joins TRBV5-6 to TRBJ2-5, with 8 bases fitting TRBD1. Unmatched junction bases numbered 2, after V lost 3 bases and J lost 1 base. CDR3 length: 14 amino acids. Looked up from germline, CDR1 is SGHDT and CDR2 is YYEEEE. CDR3 sequence reads: CASSSTGVQETQYF. DNA of the CDR3: TGTGCCAGCAGCTCGACAGGGGTCCAAGAGACCCAGTACTTC. Full variable domain (rest looked up from reference TRBV5-6 and TRBJ2-5): DAGVTQSPTHLIKTRGQQVTLRCSPKSGHDTVSWYQQALGQGPQFIFQYYEEEERQRGNFPDRFSGHQFPNYSSELNVNALLLGDSALYLCASSSTGVQETQYFGPGTRLLVL.

About this clone itself: One junction end disagrees with the germline gene, perhaps due to a read error. This sequence joins TRBV5-1 and TRBJ1-2; 7 nucleotides line up with TRBD1. Germline V gene lookup returns CDR1 SGHRS and CDR2 YFSETQ. The CDR3 contains 14 residues. The CDR3 region has the DNA TGCGCCAGCAGCTTTGGGACAGCTAAATATGGCTACACCTTC. This codes for CASSFGTAKYGYTF.

The chain couples TRBV10-3 to TRBJ2-1, with 8 bases matching TRBD2. This CDR3 comprises 14 residues. CDR1 is ENHRY and CDR2 is SYGVKD in the germline V gene. V shed 6 bases, J shed 9 bases, and the junction held 10 bases outside the gene matches. The CDR3 region has the DNA TGTGCCATCAGCATTCCGGGACTAGTGGTTGAGCAGTTCTTC. Its translation: CAISIPGLVVEQFF.

The chain has TRBV9 and TRBJ1-4; D not resolved. V lost 0 bases and J lost 11, with 14 bases in between. The germline CDR1 and CDR2 sequences are SGDLS and YYNGEE. The CDR3 is made up of 14 amino acids. The CDR3 loop is CASSVGDRDGKLFF. The CDR3 bases are TGTGCCAGCAGCGTAGGCGATAGGGATGGGAAACTGTTTTTT.

The rearrangement uses TRBV6-6 and TRBJ2-7; D gene ambiguous. The germline V gene encodes CDR1 MNHNY and CDR2 SVGAGI (reference sequence). The CDR3 runs 17 residues. Trimming removed 5 bases from V and 0 bases from J, with 20 bases in between. In nucleotides, the CDR3 is TGTGCCAGCAGTCTCTACGACCCGGGCCTTAGCTCCTACGAGCAGTACTTC. It yields the protein CASSLYDPGLSSYEQYF.